A single sample gave rise to the 20 T cell receptor beta chains below, sequenced in a study of blood T cell repertoires in COVID-19. Assay: immunoSEQ multiplex PCR; the TCRdb copy retains only in-frame clones and omits some. This sample has about 220,000 clones, with roughly 80% found just once. Sample: peripheral blood. The source of these receptors is a human donor in a cohort sampled during active COVID-19.

This chain connects TRBV7-9 to TRBJ1-1; 7 bases line up with TRBD1. CDR1 SEHNR and CDR2 FQNEAQ come from the germline V gene (reference sequence). The V gene end was trimmed by 5 bases and the J gene end by 4 bases; junction bases not matched to a gene: 4. The CDR3 consists of 13 residues. The CDR3, as DNA: TGTGCCAGCAGCGTACAGGGGATCACTGAAGCTTTCTTT. As protein: CASSVQGITEAFF.

The chain carries TRBV5-5 and TRBJ2-7, with TRBD2 matching over 11 bases. V lost 2 bases and J lost 3; bases outside the gene matches: 10. This CDR3 comprises 17 residues. Germline V gene data show CDR1 as SGHKS and CDR2 as YYEKEE (reference sequence). CDR3 loop: CASSFHRVAGGIYEQYF. The CDR3 DNA reads as TGTGCCAGCAGCTTTCATAGAGTAGCGGGAGGGATCTACGAGCAGTACTTC. The full variable domain, rest sourced from reference TRBV5-5 and TRBJ2-7, is DAGVTQSPTHLIKTRGQQVTLRCSPISGHKSVSWYQQVLGQGPQFIFQYYEKEERGRGNFPDRFSARQFPNYSSELNVNALLLGDSALYLCASSFHRVAGGIYEQYFGPGTRLTVT.

The chain couples TRBV6-2 or TRBV6-3 to TRBJ2-7; 10 positions match TRBD2. V shed 5 bases, J shed 4 bases, and the junction held 11 bases outside the gene matches. The germline CDR1 and CDR2 sequences are MNHEY and SVGEGT. The CDR3 consists of 16 residues. This CDR3 is CASSSPGAGGQYEQYF. Written as DNA, the CDR3 is TGTGCCAGCAGTAGCCCCGGAGCGGGAGGGCAATACGAGCAGTACTTC.

The chain recombines TRBV28 with TRBJ2-6, with TRBD1 matching 7 bases. With 10 bases clipped from V and 0 bases from J, the junction kept 9 bases outside the gene matches. The CDR3 loop spans 16 amino acids. Germline lookup yields CDR1 MDHEN and CDR2 SYDVKM. CDR3 sequence reads: CATNRGPVSGANVLTF. The CDR3 region has the DNA TGTGCCACCAACAGGGGCCCGGTCTCTGGGGCCAACGTCCTGACTTTC.

The rearrangement links TRBV5-4 to TRBJ1-4; 9 bases line up with TRBD1. The CDR3 runs 14 residues. In germline, CDR1 is SGHNT, CDR2 YYREEE (reference sequence). V shed 4 bases, J shed 8 bases, and the junction held 6 bases outside the gene matches. The chain's CDR3 is CASSPGTGKEKLFF. The CDR3 region has the DNA TGTGCCAGCAGCCCGGGGACAGGGAAAGAAAAACTGTTTTTT.

The chain combines TRBV4-3 with TRBJ2-7; 7 bases are shared with TRBD2. Germline V CDR1 and CDR2: LGHNA, YSLEER. V trimming: 0 bases; J trimming: 8 bases; junction bases outside the gene matches: 13. The CDR3 is 16 residues long. The CDR3 loop is CASSQEAGGSPGKQYF. CDR3 nucleotides: TGCGCCAGCAGCCAAGAGGCGGGCGGGAGCCCCGGAAAGCAGTACTTC.

V gene TRBV9 combines with J gene TRBJ2-5; the D gene is possibly TRBD2 (7 bases). The ends were cut back, 4 bases at V and 4 bases at J, with 14 bases in the middle. Per germline, CDR1 SGDLS and CDR2 YYNGEE. This CDR3 spans 14 amino acids. The chain's CDR3 is CASSPRGAGETQYF. CDR3 coding DNA: TGTGCCAGCAGCCCCCGGGGGGCGGGAGAGACCCAGTACTTC.

J is TRBJ1-2 and V is TRBV27; 8 bases line up with TRBD1. J lost 7 bases, V lost 3 bases, and 4 bases had no gene match. The length of the CDR3 is 13 residues. Germline CDR1 is MNHEY and CDR2 is SMNVEV (reference sequence). CDR3 nucleotide sequence: TGTGCCAGCAGTTTGCAGGGGGCTAGTGGCTACACCTTC. Its protein is CASSLQGASGYTF.

The sample holds one count of this clone. The rearrangement joins TRBV20-1 to TRBJ1-1; D may be TRBD1 (5 bases). CDR3 length: 11 amino acids. The germline gives CDR1 DFQATT, CDR2 SNEGSKA (reference sequence). Trimming removed 6 bases from V and 1 base from J, with 6 bases in between. CDR3: CSADRNTEAFF. DNA of the CDR3: TGCAGTGCAGACAGGAACACTGAAGCTTTCTTT.

The chain links TRBV4-3 to TRBJ2-1; D is unresolved. CDR1 and CDR2 from the germline V gene are LGHNA and YSLEER. This CDR3 has 14 amino acids. The V gene lost 0 bases and the J gene lost 3 bases, with 6 bases spanning the gap. The CDR3, as DNA: TGCGCCAGCAGCCAAGACGGGTACTACAATGAGCAGTTCTTC. Translated: CASSQDGYYNEQFF.

V gene TRBV9 combines with J gene TRBJ2-1, with D possibly TRBD2 on 5 matching bases. The V end lost 3 bases, the J end lost 5 bases, and 9 bases lay between the germline ends. Germline V gene sequence: CDR1 SGDLS, CDR2 YYNGEE. This CDR3 is 13 amino acids long. The chain's CDR3 is CASSDLANNEQFF. The CDR3 nucleotides read TGTGCCAGCAGCGATTTAGCGAACAATGAGCAGTTCTTC.

This chain links TRBV7-2 with TRBJ2-7; D is perhaps TRBD2 (5 bases). The CDR3 is 14 residues long. The V gene lost 4 bases and the J gene lost 5 bases, with 15 bases spanning the gap. Germline CDR1 and CDR2: SGHTA and FQGNSA. This CDR3 reads CASSSKIGGNEQYF. The DNA for the CDR3 is TGTGCCAGCAGCTCAAAGATCGGAGGAAACGAGCAGTACTTC.

The chain links TRBV5-4 to TRBJ2-7, with 9 bases matching TRBD1. The CDR3 has 15 amino acids. Germline loops: CDR1 SGHNT, CDR2 YYREEE (reference sequence). After removal of 5 bases from V and 2 bases from J, the junction contained 8 bases not matched to a gene. CDR3 amino acids: CASRNRDRAPYEQYF. The CDR3, as DNA: TGTGCCAGCAGAAACCGGGACAGGGCCCCCTACGAGCAGTACTTC.

The rearrangement uses TRBV27 and TRBJ1-2; the D is unclear. V lost 2 bases and J lost 8, with 12 bases in between. The germline CDR1 and CDR2 sequences are MNHEY and SMNVEV (reference sequence). The CDR3 is 13 amino acids. Here the CDR3 reads CASSLTGRSGYTF. The CDR3 bases are TGTGCCAGCAGTTTAACTGGGAGGAGCGGCTACACCTTC.

This sequence joins TRBV15 and TRBJ1-5; D unclear. There are 17 residues in the CDR3. V was shortened by 0 bases and J by 1 base, with 13 bases between the two germline ends. From germline, CDR1 is LNHNV and CDR2 YYDKDF (reference sequence). DNA of the CDR3: TGTGCCACCAGCAGAGAAATTTCGACATTCAGCAATCAGCCCCAGCATTTT. Translating it yields CATSREISTFSNQPQHF.

This chain links TRBV4-3 with TRBJ1-5; D gene uncertain. The V gene's germline CDR1 is LGHNA and CDR2 YSLEER. Trimming left V 0 bases short and J 4 bases short, with 16 bases between. The CDR3 extends over 17 amino acids. The DNA of the CDR3 is TGCGCCAGCAGCCAAGATTTAAGGGCGAGAGGGAATCAGCCCCAGCATTTT. It yields the protein CASSQDLRARGNQPQHF.

The rearrangement joins TRBV7-9 to TRBJ2-7; no reliable D call. The CDR3 length is 16 residues. Trimming removed 3 bases from V and 5 bases from J, with 20 bases in between. Germline V gene data show CDR1 as SEHNR and CDR2 as FQNEAQ (reference sequence). CDR3 sequence (DNA): TGTGCCAGCAGCTTCCGCACTGGAGCATTAAGCAACGAGCAGTACTTC. Translated, it gives CASSFRTGALSNEQYF.

V usage is TRBV7-9 and J usage is TRBJ2-5; tentatively, D is TRBD2 (6 bases). The germline V gene encodes CDR1 SEHNR and CDR2 FQNEAQ (reference sequence). The V gene lost 1 base and the J gene lost 1 base, with 10 bases spanning the gap. The CDR3 is 15 amino acids. CDR3 in amino acids: CASSLVAGTQETQYF. The DNA of the CDR3 is TGTGCCAGCAGCTTAGTTGCGGGGACCCAAGAGACCCAGTACTTC.

This clone was counted between two and nine times. The gene calls are TRBV19 and TRBJ2-6; TRBD1 matches at 8 bases. The ends lost 6 bases at V and 0 bases at J; junction bases unmatched: 7. Germline V gene data show CDR1 as LNHDA and CDR2 as SQIVND (reference sequence). The CDR3 extends over 17 amino acids. The CDR3 nucleotides are TGTGCCAGTAGACAGGGGGACCTGATCTCTGGGGCCAACGTCCTGACTTTC. It codes for CASRQGDLISGANVLTF. Together with reference TRBV19 and TRBJ2-6, the CDR3 gives the full variable domain: DGGITQSPKYLFRKEGQNVTLSCEQNLNHDAMYWYRQDPGQGLRLIYYSQIVNDFQKGDIAEGYSVSREKKESFPLTVTSAQKNPTAFYLCASRQGDLISGANVLTFGAGSRLTVL.

V and J are TRBV7-9 and TRBJ2-1; D is perhaps TRBD2 (6 bases). This CDR3 spans 16 amino acids. Germline lookup yields CDR1 SEHNR and CDR2 FQNEAQ (reference sequence). Trimming left V 2 bases short and J 6 bases short, with 17 bases between. CDR3 coding DNA: TGTGCCAGCAGCTTACCCACAGTGGAGGGATCCAATGAGCAGTTCTTC. It yields the protein CASSLPTVEGSNEQFF.